This T cell receptor (beta chain) is drawn from a study of Ad26.COV2.S vaccination and SARS-CoV-2 variants. Looking at the study overall: Intramuscular Ad26.COV2.S at 5x10^10 or 1x10^11 viral particles.

With regard to this clone: Its antigen is not identified.

TCRdb keeps only in-frame clones here, not all; method: immunoSEQ multiplex PCR. The sample shows 300,000 to 500,000 clones, less than 90% of them seen only once. Overall study results and limits: Recipients of vaccine and of placebo showed similar breadth of their non-spike TCR repertoires.

Indicated treatment: over 15 received Ad26.COV2.S at low or high dose, single or two shots; roughly five received placebo; per-sample allocation not given. Sampling occurred on day 63 after the first vaccine or placebo injection. The specimen comprised peripheral blood, sampled in a trial of Ad26.COV2.S vaccine versus placebo. The source of this sequence is a person between 18 and 60 years old who received the Ad26.COV2.S COVID-19 vaccine or a placebo.

The DNA of the CDR3 is TGTGCCAGCAGTGAAGTCCAGGGTGCAGATACGCAGTATTTT. Protein product: CASSEVQGADTQYF. The chain has TRBV6-1 and TRBJ2-3; D possibly corresponds to TRBD1 (5 bases). CDR3 size: 14 residues. Trimming took off 1 base at V and 4 bases at J, with 9 bases between the two ends. In germline, CDR1 is MNHNS, CDR2 SASEGT.